A selection of T cell receptor beta chains follows, all from one sample in a study of T cell repertoires in cytomegalovirus infection. TCRdb itself ran the reads through MiXCR, one entry per CDR3 protein. The data show about 740,000 distinct CDR3 sequences, 35% to 45% seen once. The sample taken for sequencing was PBMCs. The receptor source for this set is a human donor in good health (CMV status not recorded). Some clones in this sample may be carry-over from other donors' samples. Both conserved end residues are part of each CDR3. A D gene is named only where the DNA matches it firmly. The size field is filled for only some rows; it gives once, few, many or a size class.

J | D | size | V | CDR3 | DNA
TRBJ1-4 | NA | NA | TRBV7-4 | CASSLHSTNEKLFF | TGTGCCAGCAGCTTACACTCAACTAATGAAAAACTGTTTTTT
TRBJ2-3 | TRBD1 | few | TRBV7-8 | CASSLGRDRGLDTQYF | TGTGCCAGCAGCTTAGGCCGGGACAGGGGGCTGGATACGCAGTATTTT
TRBJ1-1 | NA | NA | TRBV5-6 | CASRWTVEAGF | TGTGCCAGCAGATGGACCGTTGAAGCTGGCTTT
TRBJ2-4 | NA | NA | TRBV7-4 | CASSYGGSKNIQYF | TGTGCCAGCAGCTATGGAGGTTCCAAAAACATTCAGTACTTC
TRBJ1-1 | TRBD1 | few | TRBV20-1 | CSATWGGQGGTEAFF | TGCAGTGCCACGTGGGGAGGACAGGGAGGAACTGAAGCTTTCTTT
TRBJ2-2 | TRBD1 | few | TRBV12-3/TRBV12-4 | CASSRQGVNTGELFF | TGTGCCAGCAGTCGACAGGGGGTTAACACCGGGGAGCTGTTTTTT
TRBJ1-1 | NA | many | TRBV7-9 | CASRLTGSGKKMENTEAFF | TGTGCCAGCAGACTAACCGGGTCCGGGAAGAAGATGGAGAACACTGAAGCTTTCTTT
TRBJ1-1 | NA | few | TRBV20-1 | CSARRGGESNTEAFF | TGCAGTGCTAGAAGGGGAGGGGAATCGAACACTGAAGCTTTCTTT
TRBJ1-1 | NA | few | TRBV6-1 | CASNQPRQGLPNTEAFF | TGTGCCAGCAATCAACCGAGGCAGGGCCTTCCGAACACTGAAGCTTTCTTT
TRBJ2-5 | TRBD1 | NA | TRBV19 | CASSIRQGLGIAQYF | TGTGCCAGTAGTATCCGACAGGGTTTGGGTATCGCCCAGTACTTC
TRBJ1-1 | TRBD1 | NA | TRBV28 | CASSKPGQGTEAFF | TGTGCCAGCAGTAAACCGGGACAGGGCACTGAAGCTTTCTTT
TRBJ1-1 | NA | few | TRBV7-9 | CASSQDTMNTEAFF | TGTGCCAGCAGCCAGGACACCATGAACACTGAAGCTTTCTTT
TRBJ1-1 | NA | NA | TRBV11-1 | CAISSHRNPESFF | TGTGCCATCAGCTCTCACAGGAACCCTGAATCTTTCTTT
TRBJ2-1 | NA | NA | TRBV24-1 | CATSDLTHLGNEQFF | TGTGCCACCAGTGATTTGACTCATTTGGGCAATGAGCAGTTCTTC
TRBJ2-1 | NA | few | TRBV7-8 | CASSPSAGNVVSEQFF | TGTGCCAGCAGCCCGTCAGCAGGGAACGTCGTGAGTGAGCAGTTCTTC
TRBJ1-1 | NA | many | TRBV12-3/TRBV12-4 | CASSPGVGEAFF | TGTGCCAGCTCCCCGGGGGTGGGTGAAGCTTTCTTT
TRBJ2-1 | TRBD1 | NA | TRBV5-1 | CASSSGQGSLDEQFF | TGCGCCAGCAGCTCCGGACAGGGAAGTTTGGATGAGCAGTTCTTC
TRBJ1-1 | NA | many | TRBV6-1 | CASSEWVIGGNTEAFF | TGTGCCAGCAGTGAATGGGTGATTGGGGGTAACACTGAAGCTTTCTTT
TRBJ2-3 | NA | medium-sized | TRBV7-2 | CASSLSGTDADTQYF | TGTGCCAGCAGCCTTAGCGGGACAGATGCAGATACGCAGTATTTT
TRBJ1-6 | TRBD1 | NA | TRBV2 | CASSVDRGNSPLHF | TGTGCCAGCAGTGTTGACAGGGGTAATTCACCCCTCCACTTT
TRBJ2-5 | TRBD1 | NA | TRBV5-4 | CASSLQGERETQYF | TGTGCCAGCAGCTTACAGGGGGAAAGAGAGACCCAGTACTTC
TRBJ2-2 | NA | NA | TRBV27 | CAIGPNTGELFF | TGTGCGATAGGGCCGAACACCGGGGAGCTGTTTTTT
TRBJ2-2 | TRBD1 | NA | TRBV5-4 | CASGRVGTGDTGELFF | TGCGCCAGTGGACGGGTAGGGACAGGGGACACCGGGGAGCTGTTTTTT
TRBJ2-7 | NA | once | TRBV15 | CATSNFSVTPSGEQYF | TGTGCCACCAGCAACTTTTCCGTTACCCCCTCGGGCGAGCAGTACTTC
TRBJ1-1 | NA | few | TRBV11-2 | CASSLGSVNTEAFF | TGTGCCAGCAGCTTAGGGTCGGTGAACACTGAAGCTTTCTTT
TRBJ1-3 | NA | NA | TRBV7-9 | CASSSGQGTSGNTIYF | TGTGCCAGCAGCTCTGGACAAGGGACCTCTGGAAACACCATATATTTT
TRBJ1-2 | NA | many | TRBV28 | CASSLEGGARGYTF | TGTGCCAGCAGCCTTGAAGGGGGGGCGCGGGGCTACACCTTC
TRBJ1-6 | NA | NA | TRBV20-1 | CSAINRGISSYNSPLHF | TGCAGTGCCATTAATCGGGGAATCAGCTCCTATAATTCACCCCTCCACTTT
TRBJ1-5 | TRBD1 | many | TRBV7-2 | CASSSNRGNQPQHF | TGTGCCAGCAGCTCCAACAGGGGGAATCAGCCCCAGCATTTT
TRBJ1-1 | NA | NA | TRBV12-3/TRBV12-4 | CASRVDGRAEAFF | TGTGCCAGCAGGGTCGACGGGAGGGCTGAAGCTTTCTTT
TRBJ2-3 | NA | NA | TRBV20-1 | CSAKAPIIGLFGRDTQYF | TGCAGTGCTAAGGCTCCAATAATTGGACTATTTGGAAGAGATACGCAGTATTTT
TRBJ1-3 | TRBD1 | few | TRBV6-2/TRBV6-3 | CASRPAQGAGNTIYF | TGTGCCAGCAGGCCCGCCCAGGGGGCTGGAAACACCATATATTTT
TRBJ2-1 | NA | few | TRBV6-1 | CASSERKVYNEQFF | TGTGCCAGCAGTGAAAGGAAAGTTTACAATGAGCAGTTCTTC
TRBJ2-4 | NA | NA | TRBV5-1 | CASSLRTESAKNIQYF | TGCGCCAGCAGCTTACGGACAGAATCAGCCAAAAACATTCAGTACTTC
TRBJ2-5 | NA | NA | TRBV27 | CASSPGDNGETQYF | TGTGCCAGCAGCCCCGGTGACAACGGGGAGACCCAGTACTTC
TRBJ2-1 | NA | NA | TRBV4-1 | CASGPGGSSYNEQFF | TGCGCCAGCGGTCCCGGGGGTAGCTCCTACAATGAGCAGTTCTTC
TRBJ2-1 | TRBD2 | NA | TRBV15 | CATSPRTSGYNEQFF | TGTGCCACCAGCCCACGGACTAGCGGGTACAATGAGCAGTTCTTC
TRBJ1-4 | TRBD1 | NA | TRBV6-5 | CASSSDRGKAKKLFF | TGTGCCAGCAGTTCGGACAGGGGCAAGGCGAAGAAACTGTTTTTT
TRBJ2-1 | TRBD2 | few | TRBV28 | CASIGGRANNEQFF | TGTGCCAGCATAGGCGGGAGGGCCAACAATGAGCAGTTCTTC
TRBJ2-5 | NA | NA | TRBV2 | CASGPGLQETQYF | TGTGCCAGCGGGCCGGGGCTCCAAGAGACCCAGTACTTC
TRBJ1-5 | NA | NA | TRBV6-5 | CASGVTGDNQPQHF | TGTGCCAGCGGGGTCACGGGGGACAATCAGCCCCAGCATTTT
TRBJ2-7 | NA | few | TRBV7-6 | CASNTGSSYEQYF | TGTGCCAGCAATACAGGGAGCTCCTACGAGCAGTACTTC
TRBJ2-7 | TRBD1 | NA | TRBV11-2 | CASSPGQGAFPFYEQYF | TGTGCCAGCAGCCCAGGACAGGGGGCATTTCCCTTCTACGAGCAGTACTTC
TRBJ2-3 | TRBD2 | NA | TRBV7-8 | CASRRLAGGIDTQYF | TGTGCCAGCAGACGACTAGCGGGAGGCATCGATACGCAGTATTTT
TRBJ2-3 | NA | NA | TRBV6-4 | CASSDSGSFTDTQYF | TGTGCCAGCAGTGACTCAGGGAGCTTCACAGATACGCAGTATTTT
TRBJ1-6 | NA | few | TRBV6-1 | CASSETAGNSPLHF | TGTGCCAGCAGTGAAACGGCTGGCAATTCACCCCTCCACTTT
TRBJ2-7 | TRBD2 | NA | TRBV5-1 | CASSSRAGYEQYF | TGCGCCAGCAGCTCCCGAGCGGGGTACGAGCAGTACTTC